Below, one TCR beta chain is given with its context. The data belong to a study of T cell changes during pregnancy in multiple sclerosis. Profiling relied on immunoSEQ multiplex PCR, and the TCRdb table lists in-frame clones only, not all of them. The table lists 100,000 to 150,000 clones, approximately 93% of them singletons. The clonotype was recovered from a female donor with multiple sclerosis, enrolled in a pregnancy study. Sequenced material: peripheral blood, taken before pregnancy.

The CDR3 region has the DNA TGCAGCGTTACAGGGGATGGCAATGAGCAGTTCTTC. Translating it yields CSVTGDGNEQFF. V usage is TRBV29-1 and J usage is TRBJ2-1; 7 bases match TRBD1. CDR3 length: 12 amino acids. Germline values: CDR1 SQVTM, CDR2 ANQGSEA. The trim removed 5 bases at V and 6 bases at J, leaving 4 bases unmatched.